This TCR beta chain was obtained from a study of T cell repertoires and HLA-DP antigens. A remark on this clone: Its antigen is not identified.

Using immunoSEQ multiplex PCR, the repertoire was profiled, and TCRdb retains in-frame clones only, with some absent. The sample records around 100,000 clones, roughly 92% being singletons. This receptor was taken from a woman aged 18-30 years in good health and CMV-seronegative. Sequencing input: CD4+ T cells from PBMCs.

The CDR3 DNA reads TGTGCCAGCTCATCACAGGGGTACGGAAACACCATATATTTT. Translating gives CASSSQGYGNTIYF. The chain carries TRBV18 and TRBJ1-3, with TRBD1 identical over 7 bases. V trimming: 5 bases; J trimming: 4 bases; junction bases outside the gene matches: 5. This CDR3 region has 14 residues. The germline CDR1 and CDR2 sequences are KGHSH and LQKENI.